This entry lists 18 T cell receptor beta chains sequenced from one sample in a study of cytomegalovirus exposure and HLA in healthy donors. PCR used 60 Vbeta primers and 13 Jbeta primers. Sequencing used immunoSEQ multiplex PCR; TCRdb keeps in-frame clones, though not all of them. The profile shows approximately 200,000 clones, 70% to 90% of them singletons. Sequencing input: PBMCs. The receptors derive from a human donor in good health.

V usage is TRBV4-1 and J usage is TRBJ2-2, with 9 bases that match TRBD1. CDR1 and CDR2 from the germline V gene are MGHRA and YSYEKL. This CDR3 spans 17 amino acids. Trimming at V came to 4 bases and at J to 4 bases, leaving 10 bases not matched to a gene. CDR3 sequence: CASSREGQGWGTGELFF. The CDR3 DNA sequence: TGCGCCAGCAGCCGAGAGGGACAGGGATGGGGCACCGGGGAGCTGTTTTTT.

This sequence joins TRBV6-5 and TRBJ2-3; TRBD1 matches at 7 bases. The germline V gene encodes CDR1 MNHEY and CDR2 SVGAGI. The CDR3 contains 15 residues. With 5 bases clipped from V and 1 base from J, the junction kept 6 bases outside the gene matches. The CDR3 here is CASSNRGRGTDTQYF. CDR3 coding DNA: TGTGCCAGCAGTAACAGGGGACGGGGCACAGATACGCAGTATTTT.

The chain links TRBV5-4 to TRBJ2-3, with 8 bases fitting TRBD1. The CDR3 length is 15 residues. Trimming at V came to 4 bases and at J to 6 bases, leaving 10 bases not matched to a gene. Germline CDR1 and CDR2: SGHNT and YYREEE (reference sequence). The CDR3 sequence: CASSIRTGSSDTQYF. In DNA form, the CDR3 reads TGTGCCAGCAGCATCCGGACAGGGAGTTCGGATACGCAGTATTTT.

The J gene is TRBJ1-4, the V gene TRBV30; D gene ambiguous. The CDR3 extends over 15 amino acids. CDR1 and CDR2 from the germline V gene are GTSNPN and SVGIG (reference sequence). The V gene lost 0 bases and the J gene lost 0 bases, with 8 bases spanning the gap. The DNA of the CDR3 is TGTGCCTGGAGTGTACGAGGGACAACTAATGAAAAACTGTTTTTT. It specifies CAWSVRGTTNEKLFF. Looking up the rest from reference TRBV30 and TRBJ1-4 gives the full variable domain: SQTIHQWPATLVQPVGSPLSLECTVEGTSNPNLYWYRQAAGRGLQLLFYSVGIGQISSEVPQNLSASRPQDRQFILSSKKLLLSDSGFYLCAWSVRGTTNEKLFFGSGTQLSVL.

This clone turned up a few times. The chain couples TRBV7-2 to TRBJ1-1; 7 bases agree with TRBD1. There are 14 residues in the CDR3. CDR1 is SGHTA and CDR2 is FQGNSA in the germline V gene. V was pared by 5 bases and J by 1 base, with 4 bases of the junction left unmatched. The CDR3 DNA is TGTGCCAGCAGCGCTCGGGACAGGAACACTGAAGCTTTCTTT. Amino acids: CASSARDRNTEAFF.

This chain links TRBV7-9 with TRBJ2-3; D unclear. The germline V gene has CDR1 SEHNR and CDR2 FQNEAQ (reference sequence). V lost 1 base, J lost 0 bases, and 5 bases lay in between. The CDR3 runs to 14 residues. Here the CDR3 reads CASSLVQSTDTQYF. The CDR3 nucleotides read TGTGCCAGCAGCTTAGTACAGAGCACAGATACGCAGTATTTT.

V usage is TRBV14 and J usage is TRBJ2-4; D possibly corresponds to TRBD2 (6 bases). The CDR3 spans 17 residues. Germline values: CDR1 SGHDN, CDR2 FVKESK. Trimming removed 4 bases at V and 2 bases at J, with 18 bases between. CDR3 DNA sequence: TGTGCCAGCAGCCGAGGGACTCCTCTTACAACCAAAAACATTCAGTACTTC. It translates to CASSRGTPLTTKNIQYF.

V and J are TRBV30 and TRBJ2-3, with 16 positions matching TRBD2. This CDR3 spans 18 amino acids. Looked up from germline, CDR1 is GTSNPN and CDR2 is SVGIG (reference sequence). V gave up 2 bases and J gave up 5 bases; unmatched junction bases: 10. The CDR3 region has the DNA TGTGCCTGGAGTCGAAAGGGACTAGCGGGAGGGCCCGGAGATACGCAGTATTTT. Amino acid sequence: CAWSRKGLAGGPGDTQYF. Looking up the rest from reference TRBV30 and TRBJ2-3 gives the full variable domain: SQTIHQWPATLVQPVGSPLSLECTVEGTSNPNLYWYRQAAGRGLQLLFYSVGIGQISSEVPQNLSASRPQDRQFILSSKKLLLSDSGFYLCAWSRKGLAGGPGDTQYFGPGTRLTVL.

This clone occurred a few times. The chain recombines TRBV7-9 with TRBJ2-5, with D possibly TRBD1 on 6 matching bases. Judging by the DNA end, TRBJ2-7 fits better; the J call may be wrong. Looked up from germline, CDR1 is SEHNR and CDR2 is FQNEAQ (reference sequence). The length of the CDR3 is 17 residues. Here the CDR3 reads CASSHPPTSDRPYEQYF. The CDR3 DNA is TGTGCCAGCAGCCACCCCCCCACCTCAGACAGGCCCTACGAGCAGTACTTC.

V usage is TRBV19 and J usage is TRBJ2-1; 8 bases match TRBD1. The junction had 5 bases not matched to a gene; V was cut back by 7 bases and J by 3 bases. Looked up from germline, CDR1 is LNHDA and CDR2 is SQIVND (reference sequence). The CDR3 totals 14 residues. The DNA for the CDR3 is TGTGCCAGTACTCCAGGGGGCTTCTACAATGAGCAGTTCTTC. Residues: CASTPGGFYNEQFF.

This chain uses TRBV4-1 with TRBJ2-5; 7 nucleotides match TRBD2. The CDR3 is 15 residues long. V lost 0 bases to trimming and J lost 5 bases; unmatched junction nucleotides: 6. From germline, CDR1 is MGHRA and CDR2 YSYEKL. CDR3 DNA sequence: TGCGCCAGCAGCCAAGATCGCGCGGGAGTGGAGACCCAGTACTTC. Protein product: CASSQDRAGVETQYF.

The rearrangement joins TRBV7-2 to TRBJ2-7; 12 bases map to TRBD2. J was trimmed by 2 bases and V by 1 base; bases with no gene match: 6. There are 17 residues in the CDR3. Germline V gives CDR1 SGHTA, CDR2 FQGNSA. CDR3 DNA: TGTGCCAGCAGCTTAGGGACTAGCGGGAACACGCCCTACGAGCAGTACTTC. The encoded protein is CASSLGTSGNTPYEQYF.

This rearrangement joins TRBV19 to TRBJ1-2; tentatively, D is TRBD1 (5 bases). The germline gives CDR1 LNHDA, CDR2 SQIVND (reference sequence). CDR3 length equals 13 residues. V was pared by 8 bases and J by 5 bases, with 15 bases between. DNA of the CDR3: TGTGCCAGTGGGACTCTTCGTGGGTATGGCTACACCTTC. This encodes CASGTLRGYGYTF.

The chain carries TRBV11-2 and TRBJ2-7, with D maybe TRBD2 (6 bases). CDR1 SGHAT and CDR2 FQNNGV come from the germline V gene. V was clipped by 6 bases and J by 0 bases, with 9 bases between them. The CDR3 contains 13 residues. The CDR3: CASRLASSYEQYF. In DNA form, the CDR3 reads TGTGCCAGCAGACTAGCCAGCTCCTACGAGCAGTACTTC.

The rearrangement links TRBV30 to TRBJ1-2, with D possibly matching TRBD1 (6 bases). V lost 5 bases, J lost 7 bases, and 17 bases lay in between. The CDR3 sequence is 13 residues long. Germline V CDR1 and CDR2: GTSNPN, SVGIG (reference sequence). The CDR3 nucleotides are TGTGCCTGGTCTAACTCACAGGGTACTGGCTACACCTTC. Its protein product is CAWSNSQGTGYTF. Looking up the rest from reference TRBV30 and TRBJ1-2 gives the full variable domain: SQTIHQWPATLVQPVGSPLSLECTVEGTSNPNLYWYRQAAGRGLQLLFYSVGIGQISSEVPQNLSASRPQDRQFILSSKKLLLSDSGFYLCAWSNSQGTGYTFGSGTRLTVV.

The J gene is TRBJ2-1, the V gene TRBV18; D call uncertain. This CDR3 spans 15 amino acids. Deletions cut 3 bases from V and 1 base from J, with 10 bases between. The germline gives CDR1 KGHSH, CDR2 LQKENI. The CDR3 sequence: CASSPQRQSYNEQFF. DNA for the CDR3: TGTGCCAGCTCACCGCAGCGCCAATCCTACAATGAGCAGTTCTTC.

This clone occurred a few times. The chain links TRBV5-1 to TRBJ2-7; possibly TRBD1 for D (6 bases). The V end was cut by 2 bases, the J end by 2 bases, with 8 bases between. The CDR3 runs 13 residues. Germline CDR1 reads SGHRS; CDR2 reads YFSETQ. CDR3 DNA sequence: TGCGCCAGCAGCTTCGGACAGCCCTACGAGCAGTACTTC. It specifies CASSFGQPYEQYF.

The chain uses TRBV2 and TRBJ2-5, with 7 bases that match TRBD1. Germline-derived CDR1 and CDR2 are SNHLY and FYNNEI. CDR3 length: 16 amino acids. V dropped 3 bases and J dropped 1; count of bases not matched to a gene: 8. The chain's CDR3 is CASSDSRGPVQETQYF. The DNA for the CDR3 is TGTGCCAGCAGTGACTCGAGGGGGCCCGTCCAAGAGACCCAGTACTTC.